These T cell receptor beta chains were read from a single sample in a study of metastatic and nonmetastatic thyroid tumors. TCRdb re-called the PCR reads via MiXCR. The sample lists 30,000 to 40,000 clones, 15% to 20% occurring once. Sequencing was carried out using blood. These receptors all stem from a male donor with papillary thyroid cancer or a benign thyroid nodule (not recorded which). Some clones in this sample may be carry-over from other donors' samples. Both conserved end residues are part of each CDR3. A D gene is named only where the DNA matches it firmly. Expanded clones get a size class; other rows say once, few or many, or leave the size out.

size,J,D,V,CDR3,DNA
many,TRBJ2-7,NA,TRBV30,CAWRELGDYEQYF,TGTGCCTGGAGAGAGCTCGGGGACTACGAGCAGTACTTC
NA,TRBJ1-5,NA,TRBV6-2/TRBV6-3,CASSPEQGRGQPQHF,TGTGCCAGCAGCCCCGAACAGGGACGGGGGCAGCCCCAGCATTTT
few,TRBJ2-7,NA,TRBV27,CASSLYRVATEQYF,TGTGCCAGCAGTTTATACAGGGTTGCAACCGAGCAGTACTTC
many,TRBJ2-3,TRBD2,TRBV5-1,CASSGRGGVGADTQYF,TGCGCCAGCAGCGGGCGCGGGGGGGTTGGCGCAGATACGCAGTATTTT
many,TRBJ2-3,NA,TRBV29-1,CSVDSRVGSTDTQYF,TGCAGCGTTGATTCCAGGGTGGGCAGCACAGATACGCAGTATTTT
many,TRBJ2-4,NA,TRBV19,CASSPPPQTTKNIQYF,TGTGCCAGTAGTCCCCCCCCCCAAACAACCAAAAACATTCAGTACTTC
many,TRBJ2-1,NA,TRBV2,CASRATSIYNEQFF,TGTGCCAGCAGGGCGACTAGTATCTACAATGAGCAGTTCTTC
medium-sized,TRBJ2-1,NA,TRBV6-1,CASRVGDRYNEQFF,TGTGCCAGCAGGGTGGGCGACCGATACAATGAGCAGTTCTTC
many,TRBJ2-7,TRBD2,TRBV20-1,CSAFSGRASTYEQYF,TGCAGTGCTTTTAGCGGGAGGGCCTCCACCTACGAGCAGTACTTC
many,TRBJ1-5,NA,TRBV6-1,CASSDFPRHRAF,TGTGCCAGCAGTGATTTCCCGAGACACCGGGCTTTT
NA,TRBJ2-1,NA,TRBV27,CASSLFLVDGSGEQFF,TGTGCCAGCAGTTTATTTTTAGTTGACGGGTCGGGTGAGCAGTTCTTC
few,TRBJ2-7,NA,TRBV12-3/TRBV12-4,CASSAREGSPRREQYF,TGTGCCAGCAGTGCCAGGGAAGGATCCCCAAGGAGGGAGCAGTACTTC
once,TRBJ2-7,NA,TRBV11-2,CASSLVGAPAYEQYF,TGTGCCAGCAGCTTAGTGGGGGCCCCTGCCTACGAGCAGTACTTC
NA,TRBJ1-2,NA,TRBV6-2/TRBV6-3,CASSYAGDYGYTF,TGTGCCAGCAGTTACGCTGGGGACTATGGCTACACCTTC
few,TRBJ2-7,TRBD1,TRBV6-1,CASIPSGDSAYDQYF,TGTGCCAGCATCCCCTCCGGGGACAGCGCCTACGATCAGTACTTC
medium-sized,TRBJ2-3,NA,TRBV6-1,CASSRQDPTDTQYF,TGTGCCAGCAGTCGACAGGACCCCACAGATACGCAGTATTTT
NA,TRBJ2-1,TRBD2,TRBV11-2,CAITTSGWAWEQFF,TGTGCCATCACCACTAGCGGGTGGGCCTGGGAGCAGTTCTTC
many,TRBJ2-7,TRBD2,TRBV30,CAWKRGRGVSYEQYF,TGTGCCTGGAAGCGGGGAAGAGGGGTATCCTACGAGCAGTACTTC
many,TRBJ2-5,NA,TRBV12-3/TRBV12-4,CASSLFGQGETQYF,TGTGCCAGCAGTTTATTCGGCCAGGGGGAGACCCAGTACTTC
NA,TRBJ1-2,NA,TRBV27,CASSLGGNGHTF,TGTGCCAGCAGTTTAGGAGGGAACGGCCACACATTC
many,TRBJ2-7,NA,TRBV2,CASSVVPYEQYF,TGTGCCAGCAGTGTGGTTCCCTACGAGCAGTACTTC
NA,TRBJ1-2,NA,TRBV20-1,CSAYGRDYGYTF,TGCAGTGCTTACGGGAGGGACTATGGCTACACCTTC
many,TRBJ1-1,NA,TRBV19,CASSISSRSTEAFF,TGTGCCAGTAGTATCTCGTCTCGGAGCACTGAAGCTTTCTTT
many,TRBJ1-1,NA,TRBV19,CASTSGGGEAFF,TGTGCCAGTACCTCAGGCGGGGGCGAAGCTTTCTTT
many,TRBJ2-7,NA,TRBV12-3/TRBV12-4,CASSLMPSYEQYF,TGTGCCAGCAGTTTAATGCCTTCCTACGAGCAGTACTTC
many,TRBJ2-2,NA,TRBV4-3,CASSHPGRTGLGELFF,TGCGCCAGCAGCCACCCGGGGCGAACAGGGCTCGGGGAGCTGTTTTTT
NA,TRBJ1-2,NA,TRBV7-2,CANAQEGYYGYTF,TGTGCCAACGCTCAGGAAGGATACTATGGCTACACCTTC
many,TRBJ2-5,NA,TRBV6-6,CASSYSLDTHETQYF,TGTGCCAGCAGTTACTCACTTGACACCCACGAGACCCAGTACTTC
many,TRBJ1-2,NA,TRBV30,CAWSQGSYGYTF,TGTGCCTGGAGTCAGGGCTCCTATGGCTACACCTTC
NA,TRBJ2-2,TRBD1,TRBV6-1,CASSPGTGAAGELFF,TGCGCCAGCAGTCCTGGCACAGGGGCGGCCGGGGAGCTGTTTTTT
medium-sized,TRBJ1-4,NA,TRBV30,CAWSAPGTYSTNEKLFF,TGTGCCTGGAGTGCACCCGGGACTTACTCAACTAATGAAAAACTGTTTTTT
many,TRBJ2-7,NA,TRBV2,CASSLGNSYEQYF,TGTGCCAGCAGTTTGGGGAACTCCTACGAGCAGTACTTC
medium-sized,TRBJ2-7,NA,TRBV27,CASSLEGYEQYF,TGTGCCAGCAGTTTAGAGGGGTACGAGCAGTACTTC
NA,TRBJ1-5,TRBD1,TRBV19,CASGGSTGGNQPQHF,TGTGCCAGTGGGGGAAGTACAGGGGGCAATCAGCCCCAGCATTTT
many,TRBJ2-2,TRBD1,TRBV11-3,CASSPGTGNGPGELFF,TGTGCCAGCAGCCCGGGGACAGGGAATGGTCCGGGGGAGCTGTTTTTT
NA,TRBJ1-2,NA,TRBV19,CASSRDILSVYGYTF,TGTGCCAGTAGTAGAGACATTCTATCCGTCTATGGCTACACCTTC
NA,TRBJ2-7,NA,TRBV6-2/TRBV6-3,CASSYSFRDTYEQYF,TGTGCCAGCAGTTACTCATTCCGGGACACCTACGAGCAGTACTTC
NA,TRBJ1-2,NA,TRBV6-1,CASSERGRVNNYGYTF,TGTGCCAGCAGTGAAAGGGGCAGGGTGAATAACTATGGCTACACCTTC
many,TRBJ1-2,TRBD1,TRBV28,CAIPMGQGSYGYTF,TGTGCCATCCCGATGGGACAGGGGAGCTATGGCTACACCTTC
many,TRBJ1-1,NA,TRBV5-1,CASSLALVGNTEAFF,TGCGCCAGCAGCTTGGCCTTAGTAGGGAACACTGAAGCTTTCTTT
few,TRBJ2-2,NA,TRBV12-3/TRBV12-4,CASSVTHLGAGELFF,TGTGCCAGCAGTGTAACACACCTGGGTGCCGGGGAGCTGTTTTTT
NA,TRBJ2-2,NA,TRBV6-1,CASTQRVDTGELFF,TGTGCCAGCACCCAAAGGGTTGACACCGGTGAGCTGTTTTTT
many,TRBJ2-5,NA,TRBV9,CASKDENRETQYF,TGTGCCAGCAAGGACGAGAACAGGGAGACCCAGTACTTC
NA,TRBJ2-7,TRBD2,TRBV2,CASKTSGRYEQYF,TGTGCCAGCAAGACTAGCGGGAGATACGAGCAGTACTTC
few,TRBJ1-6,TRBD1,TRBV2,CASRTGVSPLHF,TGTGCCAGCAGGACAGGGGTCTCACCCCTCCACTTT
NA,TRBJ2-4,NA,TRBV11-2,CAGSLVPRSSGLAKNIQYF,TGTGCCGGCAGCTTAGTCCCTCGAAGCTCAGGGCTAGCCAAAAACATTCAGTACTTC
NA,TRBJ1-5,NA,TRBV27,CASSSSIRNQPQHF,TGTGCCAGCAGTTCTTCCATTCGGAATCAGCCCCAGCATTTT
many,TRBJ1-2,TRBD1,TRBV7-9,CASSSGTASQGYTF,TGTGCCAGCAGCTCCGGGACAGCCTCTCAGGGCTACACCTTC
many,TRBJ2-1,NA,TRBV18,CASSPSVGTQLGNEQFF,TGTGCCAGCTCACCATCCGTAGGGACTCAATTGGGGAATGAGCAGTTCTTC
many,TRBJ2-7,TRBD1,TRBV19,CASSMGRDRATYEQYF,TGTGCCAGTAGTATGGGAAGGGACAGAGCGACTTACGAGCAGTACTTC
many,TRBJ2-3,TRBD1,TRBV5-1,CASSYWTGLTTDTQYF,TGCGCCAGCAGCTATTGGACAGGGCTAACCACAGATACGCAGTATTTT
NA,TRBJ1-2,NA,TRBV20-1,CSALDAGLGSYGYTF,TGCAGTGCTCTAGACGCGGGGTTGGGATCCTATGGCTACACCTTC